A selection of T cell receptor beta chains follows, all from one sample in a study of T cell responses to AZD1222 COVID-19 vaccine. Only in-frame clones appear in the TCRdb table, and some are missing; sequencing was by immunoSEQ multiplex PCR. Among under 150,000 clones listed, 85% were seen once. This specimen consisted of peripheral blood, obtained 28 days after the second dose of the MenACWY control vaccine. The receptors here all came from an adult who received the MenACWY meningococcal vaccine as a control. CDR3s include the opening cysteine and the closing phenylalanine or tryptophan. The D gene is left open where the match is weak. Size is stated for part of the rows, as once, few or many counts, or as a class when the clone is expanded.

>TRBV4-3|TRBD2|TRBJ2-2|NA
CASSQEGGSPTGELFF
TGCGCCAGCAGCCAAGAGGGCGGGAGTCCCACCGGGGAGCTGTTTTTT
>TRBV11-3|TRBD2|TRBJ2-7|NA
CASSLEGSGSSYEQYF
TGTGCCAGCAGCTTAGAGGGTAGCGGGAGCTCCTACGAGCAGTACTTC
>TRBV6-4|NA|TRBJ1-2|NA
CASSSPGGYGYTF
TGTGCCAGCAGCTCTCCGGGTGGCTATGGCTACACCTTC
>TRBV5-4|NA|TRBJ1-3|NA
CASSPGDADTIYF
TGTGCCAGCAGCCCGGGGGATGCAGACACCATATATTTT
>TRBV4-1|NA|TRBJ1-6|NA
CASSQEGGADSPLHF
TGCGCCAGCAGCCAAGAAGGAGGGGCTGATTCACCCCTCCACTTT
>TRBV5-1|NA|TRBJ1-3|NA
CASSLMGPPSGNTIYF
TGCGCCAGCAGCTTGATGGGACCACCCTCTGGAAACACCATATATTTT
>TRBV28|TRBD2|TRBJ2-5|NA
CASSSPGAGGRETQYF
TGTGCCAGCAGTTCCCCGGGGGCGGGGGGGCGAGAGACCCAGTACTTC
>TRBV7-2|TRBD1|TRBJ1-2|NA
CASSNRDRGRKGYTF
TGTGCCAGCAGCAACCGGGACAGGGGGCGTAAGGGCTACACCTTC
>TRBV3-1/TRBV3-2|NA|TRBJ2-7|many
CASSQNGGIHEQYF
TGTGCCAGCAGCCAAAATGGGGGGATCCACGAGCAGTACTTC
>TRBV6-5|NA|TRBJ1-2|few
CASSYRDTRRDGYTF
TGTGCCAGCAGTTACCGGGACACAAGGAGGGATGGCTACACCTTC